Listed below are T cell receptor beta chains from one sample, sequenced in a study of blood T cell repertoires in COVID-19. Sequenced by immunoSEQ multiplex PCR; TCRdb stores in-frame clones only, minus some. Here the sample spans some 240,000 clones, roughly nine tenths being singletons. Source material: peripheral blood. These receptors were obtained from a woman aged 40 to 50 who had recovered from COVID-19. CDR3s include the opening cysteine and the closing phenylalanine or tryptophan. A D gene is named only where the DNA matches it firmly. Clone size is shown for a subset of rows, as once, few, many or a class of expanded clone.

j_call	v_call	clone_size	d_call	cdr3_aa	cdr3_nt
TRBJ2-7	TRBV2	NA	TRBD1	CASSEGTGFDEQYF	TGTGCCAGCAGTGAAGGGACAGGGTTCGACGAGCAGTACTTC
TRBJ2-1	TRBV11-2	few	NA	CASSLGWLNEQFF	TGTGCCAGCAGCTTAGGGTGGCTCAATGAGCAGTTCTTC
TRBJ1-1	TRBV2	NA	TRBD1	CASSSPGTGHLSTEAFF	TGTGCCAGCAGTTCACCCGGGACAGGGCATCTAAGCACTGAAGCTTTCTTT
TRBJ1-2	TRBV4-3	NA	NA	CASSQDLVFPEGGYTF	TGCGCCAGCAGCCAAGATCTGGTTTTCCCCGAGGGCGGCTACACCTTC
TRBJ2-3	TRBV12-5	NA	NA	CASGLVQGTDTQYF	TGTGCTAGTGGTTTGGTCCAGGGCACAGATACGCAGTATTTT
TRBJ2-7	TRBV27	once	TRBD2	CASRDLAAYEQYF	TGTGCCAGCCGGGACCTAGCGGCCTACGAGCAGTACTTC
TRBJ2-5	TRBV28	NA	TRBD2	CASSPGLAGARGETQYF	TGTGCCAGCAGTCCAGGACTAGCGGGGGCGCGAGGGGAGACCCAGTACTTC
TRBJ2-7	TRBV10-3	once	NA	CAIRETGSYEQYF	TGTGCCATCAGGGAGACAGGTTCCTACGAGCAGTACTTC
TRBJ1-4	TRBV24-1	NA	NA	CATAPGSASEKLFF	TGTGCCACTGCCCCGGGATCAGCGAGTGAAAAACTGTTTTTT
TRBJ1-2	TRBV5-5	NA	TRBD1	CASSSGQGPYGYTF	TGTGCCAGCAGCTCAGGACAGGGGCCCTATGGCTACACCTTC
TRBJ2-2	TRBV10-3	NA	TRBD2	CATTTRASGLTGELFF	TGTGCCACAACAACCCGGGCTAGCGGACTCACCGGGGAGCTGTTTTTT